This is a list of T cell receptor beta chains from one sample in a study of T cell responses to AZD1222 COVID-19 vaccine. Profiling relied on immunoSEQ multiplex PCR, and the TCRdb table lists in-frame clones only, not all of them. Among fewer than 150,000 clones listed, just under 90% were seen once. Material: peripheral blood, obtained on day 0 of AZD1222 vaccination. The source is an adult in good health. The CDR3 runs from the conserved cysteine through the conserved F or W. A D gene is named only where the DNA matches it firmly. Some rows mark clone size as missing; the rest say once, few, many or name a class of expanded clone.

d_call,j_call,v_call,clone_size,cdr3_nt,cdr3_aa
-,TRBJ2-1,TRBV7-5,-,TGTGTCAGAACAGGACTAGCGGGAGATCTTGCCTACAATGAGCAGTTCTTC,CVRTGLAGDLAYNEQFF
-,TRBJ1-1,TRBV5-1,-,TGCGCCAGCAGCTTTGGTGAGGGGTACACTGAAGCTTTCTTT,CASSFGEGYTEAFF
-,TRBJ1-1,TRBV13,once,TGTGCCAGCAGCTTAGGATTGGCGGGGAGGGGAGAAGCTTTCTTT,CASSLGLAGRGEAFF
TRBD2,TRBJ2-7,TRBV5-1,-,TGCGCCAGCAGCCCGGGGGGCTTAGCGGGAGTTGCGGGAGAGCAGTACTTC,CASSPGGLAGVAGEQYF
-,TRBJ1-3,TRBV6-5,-,TGTGCCAGCATGTTCGGGTCTGGAAACACCATATATTTT,CASMFGSGNTIYF
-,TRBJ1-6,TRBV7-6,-,TGTGCCAGCAGCTTAGACCCTTCGGGGGATTCACCCCTCCACTTT,CASSLDPSGDSPLHF
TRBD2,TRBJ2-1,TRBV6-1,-,TGTGCCAGCAGCACCGGACTAGCGGGGTACAATGAGCAGTTCTTC,CASSTGLAGYNEQFF
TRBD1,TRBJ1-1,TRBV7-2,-,TGTGCCAGCAGCCAAGCTACCGGGACAGGGGTTGAAGCTTTCTTT,CASSQATGTGVEAFF
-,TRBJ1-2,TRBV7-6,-,TGTGCCAGCAGCTTAACCGGGAGGGGCTACACCTTC,CASSLTGRGYTF
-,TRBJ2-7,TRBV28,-,TGTGCCAGCAGTTTAAGTCCGGGGCCCCCCTACGAGCAGTACTTC,CASSLSPGPPYEQYF
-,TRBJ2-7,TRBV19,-,TGTGCCAGTAGTATTATAGGAGCCTACGAGCAGTACTTC,CASSIIGAYEQYF
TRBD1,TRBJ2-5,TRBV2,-,TGTGCCAGCAGTGGATGGGGACAGGGGGCCGAGACCCAGTACTTC,CASSGWGQGAETQYF
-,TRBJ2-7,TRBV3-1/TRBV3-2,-,TGTGCCAGCAGCCGCCGTGGGGCCTACGAGCAGTACTTC,CASSRRGAYEQYF
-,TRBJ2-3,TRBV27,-,TGTGCCAGCAGTTTTGGACTGCTGCATACGCAGTATTTT,CASSFGLLHTQYF
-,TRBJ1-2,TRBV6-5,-,TGTGCCAGCAGTCCCCGGACAGCGCATGGCTACACCTTC,CASSPRTAHGYTF
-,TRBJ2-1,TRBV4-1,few,TGCGCCAGCAGCCAAGCTGGGGGACGGCTCGGTGAGCAGTTCTTC,CASSQAGGRLGEQFF
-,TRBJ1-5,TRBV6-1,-,TGTGCCAGCAGTAAAGCAGGGGCCCAGCAGCCCCAGCATTTT,CASSKAGAQQPQHF
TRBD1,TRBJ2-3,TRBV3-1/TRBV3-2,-,TGTGCCAGCAGCCCCTCGCGGACAGGAGGCACAGATACGCAGTATTTT,CASSPSRTGGTDTQYF
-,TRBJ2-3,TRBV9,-,TGTGCCAGCAGCGTAGGGAGCATTAGCACAGATACGCAGTATTTT,CASSVGSISTDTQYF
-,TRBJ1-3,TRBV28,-,TGTGCCAGCAGCCTGGTGCCAGGCATAGCTGGAAACACCATATATTTT,CASSLVPGIAGNTIYF
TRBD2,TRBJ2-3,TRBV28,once,TGTGCCAGCAGTTTCCCATCGGGGGGACCCGGAGATACGCAGTATTTT,CASSFPSGGPGDTQYF
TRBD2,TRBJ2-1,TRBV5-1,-,TGCGCCAGCAGCTTGCAGGGACTAGCAAGCTCCTACAATGAGCAGTTCTTC,CASSLQGLASSYNEQFF
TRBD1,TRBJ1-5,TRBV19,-,TGTGCCAGTAAACAGGGGGCTTTTCATCAGCCCCAGCATTTT,CASKQGAFHQPQHF
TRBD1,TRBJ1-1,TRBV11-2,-,TGTGCCAGCAGCGCAGGGACAGTGAACACTGAAGCTTTCTTT,CASSAGTVNTEAFF
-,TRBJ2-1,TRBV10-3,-,TGTGCCATCAGGCTCGGGATGACCTACAATGAGCAGTTCTTC,CAIRLGMTYNEQFF
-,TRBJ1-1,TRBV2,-,TGTGCCAGCAGTTTTACACCGGGGGATCCGAGGAACACTGAAGCTTTCTTT,CASSFTPGDPRNTEAFF
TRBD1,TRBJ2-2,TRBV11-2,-,TGTGCCAGCAGCCCAGACAGGGTAGCGGAGCTGTTTTTT,CASSPDRVAELFF
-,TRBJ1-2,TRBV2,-,TGTGCCAGCAGGACGGAAAGGCCCTATGGCTACACCTTC,CASRTERPYGYTF
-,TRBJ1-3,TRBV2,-,TGTGCCAGCAGTGAAAGGGGAAACACCATATATTTT,CASSERGNTIYF
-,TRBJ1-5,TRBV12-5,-,TGTGCTAGTGGTTTGGGAAGTACTGCGGATAGCAATCAGCCCCAGCATTTT,CASGLGSTADSNQPQHF
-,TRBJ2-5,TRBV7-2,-,TGTGCCAGCAGCTTAACTATCCAAGAGACCCAGTACTTC,CASSLTIQETQYF
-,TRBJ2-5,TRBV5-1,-,TGCGCCAGCAGCTTGGCCTGGGGCGAGACCCAGTACTTC,CASSLAWGETQYF
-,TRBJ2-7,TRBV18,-,TGTGCCAGCTCGCAAGAACAGGGCTACGAGCAGTACTTC,CASSQEQGYEQYF
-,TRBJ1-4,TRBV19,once,TGTGCCAGTAGTATCACCGGGACATGGAATGAAAAACTGTTTTTT,CASSITGTWNEKLFF
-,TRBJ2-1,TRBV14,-,TGTGCCAGCAGCCAACGCCTAGCCTACAATGAGCAGTTCTTC,CASSQRLAYNEQFF
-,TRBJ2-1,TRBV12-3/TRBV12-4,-,TGTGCCAGCAGTTTGAGGTACCATCCTACGTTCTTC,CASSLRYHPTFF
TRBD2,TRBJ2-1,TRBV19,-,TGTGCCAGTAGTATAATGTTAGCGGGAGCGGGGAGCTCCTACAATGAGCAGTTCTTC,CASSIMLAGAGSSYNEQFF
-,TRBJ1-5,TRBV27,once,TGTGCCAACCCGCTTTTTGGGGTTCGGTTCCTCAATCAGCCCCAGCATTTT,CANPLFGVRFLNQPQHF
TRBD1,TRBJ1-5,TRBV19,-,TGTGCCAGTAGTATACCCGTGGGACAGGGTTTAGGCCAGCCCCAGCATTTT,CASSIPVGQGLGQPQHF
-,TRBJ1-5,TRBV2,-,TGTGCCAGTAGCGGGGGGGCAGGGGCGGTTCAGCCCCAGCATTTT,CASSGGAGAVQPQHF
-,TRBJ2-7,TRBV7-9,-,TGTGCCAGCAGCAGATACAGCTCCTACGAGCAGTACTTC,CASSRYSSYEQYF
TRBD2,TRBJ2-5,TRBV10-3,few,TGTGCCATCAGTGAGAGTAGCGGGGACCCTCGGGAGACCCAGTACTTC,CAISESSGDPRETQYF
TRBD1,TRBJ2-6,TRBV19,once,TGTGCCAGTAGTCACAGGGGGACTGGGGCCAACGTCCTGACTTTC,CASSHRGTGANVLTF
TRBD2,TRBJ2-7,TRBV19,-,TGTGCCAGTAGTCGGAGCGGGGGGAACGAGCAGTACTTC,CASSRSGGNEQYF
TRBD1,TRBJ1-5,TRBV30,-,TGTGCCTGGATGACACAGGGGGCGCTGGGTCAGCCCCAGCATTTT,CAWMTQGALGQPQHF
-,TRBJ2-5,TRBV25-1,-,TGTGCCAGCAGCGACAGCGGAGCCCAAGAGACCCAGTACTTC,CASSDSGAQETQYF
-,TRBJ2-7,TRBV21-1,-,TGTGCCAGCGGCGATCACGAACGAGAGGGGCCAACCTACGAGCAGTACTTC,CASGDHEREGPTYEQYF
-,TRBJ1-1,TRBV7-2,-,TGTGCCAGCAGCTTAGCGGTAGACAGGTGGCTCATGAACACTGAAGCTTTCTTT,CASSLAVDRWLMNTEAFF